The 7 T cell receptor beta chains presented below share a single source sample, sequenced in a study of T cells in Graves' hyperthyroidism and ophthalmopathy (dated by TCRdb to about 2019). Libraries were built with multiplex PCR. The instrument given in TCRdb is Illumina HiSeq 2000. Amplification of TCR beta CDR3 regions was carried out from RNA transcripts. The first round of RT-PCR for the TCR CDR3 was performed with the HTBI primer set and the Qiagen OneStep RT-PCR kit. TCRdb took the public reads, trimmed them with fastp at Q25, ran MiXCR for clone calling and kept in-frame beta chains. A single entry per CDR3 protein holds the most common genes and DNA from its merged rows. The sample includes a few hundred thousand distinct CDR3 sequences, with approximately 15% observed a single time. About 5% of the sample comes from the top ten. The sequenced sample was blood. The receptors originated from a woman aged 18-29 years with Graves' hyperthyroidism.

This clonotype was picked up many times. This chain uses TRBV6-1 with TRBJ2-1; 8 bases map to TRBD2. J gave up 2 bases and V 5 bases, and 8 bases lay outside the gene matches. The CDR3 spans 16 residues. The germline CDR1 and CDR2 sequences are MNHNS and SASEGT. CDR3 DNA sequence: TGTGCCAGCAGTCTCCTTAGCGGGACTACCTACAATGAGCAGTTCTTC. Amino acid sequence: CASSLLSGTTYNEQFF.

This clonotype occurred many times. The chain is built from TRBV12-3 or TRBV12-4 and TRBJ2-3; 7 nucleotides agree with TRBD2. The CDR3 is made up of 18 amino acids. V was pared by 6 bases and J by 6 bases, with 21 bases of the junction left unmatched. CDR3 in amino acids: CASSPGGRSGPLVDTQYF. CDR3 coding DNA: TGTGCCAGCAGCCCGGGGGGACGGAGCGGCCCTCTTGTGGATACGCAGTATTTT.

V is TRBV2 and J is TRBJ1-1; TRBD1 is a possible D gene (5 bases). The CDR3 has 15 residues. Per germline, CDR1 SNHLY and CDR2 FYNNEI. The V gene lost 3 bases and the J gene lost 1 base, with 12 bases spanning the gap. The CDR3 DNA reads TGTGCCAGCAGTGAGGGCAGACAGCCGAACACTGAAGCTTTCTTT. Protein: CASSEGRQPNTEAFF. Full variable domain (missing parts from reference TRBV2 and TRBJ1-1): EPEVTQTPSHQVTQMGQEVILRCVPISNHLYFYWYRQILGQKVEFLVSFYNNEISEKSEIFDDQFSVERPDGSNFTLKIRSTKLEDSAMYFCASSEGRQPNTEAFFGQGTRLTVV.

This clonotype was counted many times. The chain joins TRBV2 to TRBJ2-1; 8 nucleotides match TRBD2. Per the germline V gene, CDR1 is SNHLY and CDR2 is FYNNEI. The CDR3 is 16 amino acids. The V gene end was trimmed by 6 bases and the J gene end by 0 bases; junction bases not matched to a gene: 7. The CDR3 nucleotides are TGTGCCAGCAGGGAGTTAGCGGGGAGCTCCTACAATGAGCAGTTCTTC. Its translation: CASRELAGSSYNEQFF.

Here the CDR3 DNA reads TGTGCCAGCAGTGATTCCGGGTTCTCCGGAAACACCATATATTTT. Protein: CASSDSGFSGNTIYF. V and J are TRBV6-1 and TRBJ1-3, with D unresolved. Trimming left V 3 bases short and J 4 bases short, with 13 bases between. The CDR3 runs to 15 residues. Germline V gives CDR1 MNHNS, CDR2 SASEGT.

This sequence joins TRBV3-1 and TRBJ1-4; unclear D gene. The CDR3 consists of 18 residues. With 1 base removed from V and 1 base from J, the gap between germline ends came to 16 bases. CDR1 LGHDT and CDR2 YNNKEL come from the germline V gene (reference sequence). The CDR3 spells CASSQAGAASRTNEKLFF. In DNA, the CDR3 is TGTGCCAGCAGCCAAGCCGGAGCAGCCAGCCGAACTAATGAAAAACTGTTTTTT. The entire variable domain, with the rest obtained from reference TRBV3-1 and TRBJ1-4, is as follows: DTAVSQTPKYLVTQMGNDKSIKCEQNLGHDTMYWYKQDSKKFLKIMFSYNNKELIINETVPNRFSPKSPDKAHLNLHINSLELGDSAVYFCASSQAGAASRTNEKLFFGSGTQLSVL.

This clonotype was detected only a few times. The rearrangement links TRBV12-3 or TRBV12-4 to TRBJ1-1; 8 nucleotides match TRBD1. The CDR3 sequence is 15 residues long. Trimming cost V 5 bases and J 6 bases; bases outside gene matches: 11. CDR3 amino acids: CASSPLQGGISEAFF. The CDR3 DNA sequence: TGTGCCAGCAGTCCCTTACAGGGGGGCATCTCTGAAGCTTTCTTT.